This T cell receptor beta chain was sequenced in a study of OX40 agonist ivuxolimab in advanced cancers. Across the whole study: Two cutaneous melanoma patients and one hepatocellular carcinoma patient, three in all, had partial responses.

Germline V gives CDR1 GTSNPN, CDR2 SVGIG (reference sequence). The CDR3 covers 13 residues. V lost 2 bases and J lost 1, with 6 bases in between. The assay was immunoSEQ multiplex PCR, and TCRdb's table has in-frame clones only and misses some. This sample has over 60,000 clones, with 85% found just once. The source material was CD4+ or CD8+ T cells sorted from blood, sampled in a trial of the OX40 agonist ivuxolimab. This chain uses TRBV30 with TRBJ2-4, with D possibly being TRBD1 (5 bases). This TCR was recovered from an adult with an advanced solid tumor such as melanoma, head and neck, liver or kidney cancer. For the CDR3, the DNA is TGTGCCTGGAGTCCAGGGGCCAAAAACATTCAGTACTTC. This sequence encodes CAWSPGAKNIQYF.